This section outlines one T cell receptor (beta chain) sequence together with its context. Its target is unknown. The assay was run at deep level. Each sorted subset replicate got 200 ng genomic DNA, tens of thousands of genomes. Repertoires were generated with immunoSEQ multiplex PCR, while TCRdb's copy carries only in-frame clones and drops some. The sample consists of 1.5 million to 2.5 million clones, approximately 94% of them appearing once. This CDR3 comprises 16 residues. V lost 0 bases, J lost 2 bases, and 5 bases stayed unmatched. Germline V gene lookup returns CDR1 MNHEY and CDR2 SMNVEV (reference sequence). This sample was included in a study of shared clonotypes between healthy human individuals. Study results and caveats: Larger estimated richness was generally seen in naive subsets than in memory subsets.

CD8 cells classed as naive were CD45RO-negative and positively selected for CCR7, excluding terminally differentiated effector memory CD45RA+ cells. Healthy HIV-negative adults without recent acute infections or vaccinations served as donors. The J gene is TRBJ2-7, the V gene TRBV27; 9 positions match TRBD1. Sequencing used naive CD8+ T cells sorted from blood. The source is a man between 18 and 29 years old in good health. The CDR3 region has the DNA TGTGCCAGCAGTTTATCCCCGGGACAGGGCCCCTACGAGCAGTACTTC. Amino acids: CASSLSPGQGPYEQYF.